This T cell receptor (beta chain) was found in a study of blood T cells in healthy people across ages. The second PCR ran roughly 6 to 11 cycles with a sample-barcoded 5' primer and J-beta primers. TCRdb called the 5' RACE reads again in MiXCR, with one record for every CDR3 protein. The profile shows 1 million to 1.2 million distinct CDR3 sequences, approximately 38% of them singletons. As to this clonotype: The antigen is unknown.

Trimming left V 6 bases short and J 7 bases short, with 9 bases between. The CDR3 has 12 residues. Germline lookup yields CDR1 MNHNY and CDR2 SVGAGI (reference sequence). Study-wide results and limits: In long-lived donors, naive CD4+ cell counts and diversity exceeded those of aged donors.

The specimen was blood. The TCR was taken from a man aged 18 to 29 in good health. This chain links TRBV6-6 with TRBJ2-2; D is perhaps TRBD1 (5 bases). In nucleotides, the CDR3 is TGTGCCAGCAGGAGACAGATCGGGGAGCTGTTTTTT. Its protein product is CASRRQIGELFF.